Listed below are T cell receptor beta chains from one sample, sequenced in a study of blood T cell repertoires in COVID-19. The protocol was immunoSEQ multiplex PCR, while the TCRdb copy is restricted to in-frame clones and leaves out a portion. The data contain 45,000 to 55,000 clones, about 90% of them seen just once; the ten biggest clones take up roughly 2%. The sequencing input was peripheral blood. These receptors came from a human donor in a cohort sampled during active COVID-19. Each CDR3 is given with its conserved first and last residue. D genes are given only for firm matches. Clone size, where shown, is once, few, many, or a class for clones that have expanded.

TRBJ1-1 NA TRBD1 TRBV11-2 CASSLDRDTEAFF TGTGCCAGCAGCCTAGACAGGGACACTGAAGCTTTCTTT
TRBJ2-3 NA NA TRBV25-1 CASSEWGGTDTQYF TGTGCCAGCAGTGAATGGGGGGGCACAGATACGCAGTATTTT
TRBJ1-2 NA NA TRBV7-2 CASSLGWGGGYTF TGTGCCAGCAGCTTGGGTTGGGGAGGAGGCTACACCTTC
TRBJ2-7 NA NA TRBV27 CASSFRVGGGSSYEQYF TGTGCCAGCAGTTTTAGGGTGGGAGGGGGGAGCTCCTACGAGCAGTACTTC
TRBJ2-3 NA NA TRBV9 CASSVSGTSADTQYF TGTGCCAGCAGCGTCTCCGGGACAAGTGCAGATACGCAGTATTTT
TRBJ2-2 NA NA TRBV7-2 CASFSTGQGSIGELFF TGTGCCAGCTTTTCTACGGGGCAGGGGAGTATCGGGGAGCTGTTTTTT
TRBJ2-1 NA TRBD1 TRBV2 CASSLTGVHEQFF TGTGCCAGCAGTCTAACAGGGGTCCATGAGCAGTTCTTC
TRBJ1-1 NA NA TRBV6-6 CASSYYTQAEAFF TGTGCCAGCAGTTATTACACACAGGCGGAAGCTTTCTTT
TRBJ2-3 NA TRBD2 TRBV11-2 CASSPGTSVGTDTQYF TGTGCCAGCAGCCCCGGGACTAGCGTGGGCACAGATACGCAGTATTTT
TRBJ1-2 NA NA TRBV5-4 CASSTPGRTNYGYTF TGTGCCAGCAGCACACCAGGCAGAACCAACTATGGCTACACCTTC
TRBJ2-5 NA NA TRBV11-2 CASSRFGGSSETQYF TGTGCCAGCAGCCGATTTGGTGGGAGTTCAGAGACCCAGTACTTC
TRBJ2-3 NA TRBD2 TRBV6-2/TRBV6-3 CASSWTSGTDTQYF TGTGCCAGCAGTTGGACTAGCGGCACAGATACGCAGTATTTT
TRBJ2-1 NA NA TRBV7-9 CASSPRTPYNEQFF TGTGCCAGCAGCCCGAGGACACCATACAATGAGCAGTTCTTC
TRBJ2-7 NA NA TRBV2 CASAIQGISYEQYF TGTGCCAGCGCTATTCAGGGAATTTCCTACGAGCAGTACTTC
TRBJ1-2 once TRBD1 TRBV9 CASSAGTGVYGYTF TGTGCCAGCAGCGCCGGGACAGGGGTATATGGCTACACCTTC
TRBJ2-7 NA NA TRBV7-9 CASSLGQVSYEQYF TGTGCCAGCAGCTTAGGGCAGGTCTCCTACGAGCAGTACTTC
TRBJ2-1 NA TRBD2 TRBV7-2 CASSLGLAGGPPSYNEQFF TGTGCCAGCAGCTTGGGTCTAGCGGGGGGGCCGCCCTCCTACAATGAGCAGTTCTTC
TRBJ2-2 NA NA TRBV14 CASSPNRGLNTGELFF TGTGCCAGCAGCCCAAATAGAGGTTTGAACACCGGGGAGCTGTTTTTT
TRBJ1-1 NA TRBD1 TRBV30 CAWRISDRGIAFF TGTGCCTGGAGAATCTCGGACAGGGGGATCGCTTTCTTT
TRBJ2-2 NA TRBD2 TRBV18 CASSPRIGGLAGEYSGELFF TGTGCCAGCTCACCAAGGATCGGAGGACTAGCGGGAGAATATAGCGGGGAGCTGTTTTTT
TRBJ2-7 NA NA TRBV11-2 CASSLWQGSSEQYF TGTGCCAGCAGCTTATGGCAGGGGAGCAGCGAGCAGTACTTC
TRBJ1-1 NA NA TRBV5-1 CASSLARDLNTEAFF TGCGCCAGCAGCTTGGCCAGGGATCTGAACACTGAAGCTTTCTTT
TRBJ2-1 NA TRBD2 TRBV2 CAGTSGGVNEQFF TGTGCCGGAACTAGCGGGGGTGTCAATGAGCAGTTCTTC
TRBJ2-5 NA NA TRBV7-9 CASSRIRGNQETQYF TGTGCCAGCAGCAGAATCAGGGGAAACCAAGAGACCCAGTACTTC
TRBJ2-1 NA NA TRBV2 CASRVESGGSNEQFF TGTGCCAGCAGGGTAGAATCTGGCGGCAGTAATGAGCAGTTCTTC
TRBJ1-5 NA NA TRBV6-1 CASSERRLNQPQHF TGTGCCAGCAGTGAACGGAGGCTCAATCAGCCCCAGCATTTT
TRBJ1-5 NA TRBD1 TRBV5-6 CASSRGTGGYNQPQHF TGTGCCAGCAGCCGGGGGACAGGGGGCTACAATCAGCCCCAGCATTTT
TRBJ2-5 NA TRBD2 TRBV5-8 CAQGTSGNQETQYF TGTGCCCAAGGAACTAGCGGAAACCAAGAGACCCAGTACTTC
TRBJ2-1 NA NA TRBV5-4 CASSAQEGPYNEQFF TGTGCCAGCAGCGCCCAGGAGGGGCCGTACAATGAGCAGTTCTTC
TRBJ1-1 NA NA TRBV9 CASSVGRSGTEAFF TGTGCCAGCAGCGTAGGGCGGTCCGGCACTGAAGCTTTCTTT
TRBJ2-7 NA NA TRBV12-2 CASRLVCGVVGPIEQYF TGTGCAAGTCGCTTAGTCTGCGGGGTTGTGGGGCCCATTGAGCAGTACTTC
TRBJ1-2 NA NA TRBV11-2 CASSSGIYYGYTF TGTGCCAGCAGCTCAGGGATTTACTATGGCTACACCTTC
TRBJ1-2 NA NA TRBV19 CASSIGTSYGYTF TGTGCCAGTAGTATAGGGACTTCCTATGGCTACACCTTC
TRBJ2-3 NA TRBD2 TRBV5-1 CASSPTPGLVSDTDTQYF TGCGCCAGCAGCCCTACTCCGGGACTAGTGTCAGACACAGATACGCAGTATTTT
TRBJ1-1 NA NA TRBV30 CAWSKSGTEAFF TGTGCCTGGAGCAAGTCGGGCACTGAAGCTTTCTTT
TRBJ2-1 NA TRBD1 TRBV9 CASKKGTGGYNEQFF TGTGCCAGCAAGAAGGGGACAGGGGGCTACAATGAGCAGTTCTTC
TRBJ2-3 once NA TRBV30 CAWSVRRADTQYF TGTGCCTGGAGTGTACGTCGGGCAGATACGCAGTATTTT
TRBJ1-6 NA NA TRBV27 CASSLGGVRNSPLHF TGTGCCAGCAGTTTAGGGGGGGTTCGCAATTCACCCCTCCACTTT
TRBJ2-2 NA NA TRBV19 CATSGNTGELFF TGTGCCACGTCGGGGAACACCGGGGAGCTGTTTTTT